The clone carrying this TCR beta chain is labeled as medium-sized. The antigen is not known. Documented time point: sample taken at primary tumor resection. Per germline, CDR1 SNHLY and CDR2 FYNNEI. V lost 4 bases and J lost 6; bases outside the gene matches: 3. The CDR3 extends over 12 amino acids. The data derive from a study of spatial heterogeneity in lung cancer. As for the study in general: Fewer alpha-chain than beta-chain sequences were consistently detected. The library had UMIs, and each TCR and UMI pair averaged more than ten raw reads. The study's findings and limits: Expanded intratumoral alpha and beta TCR counts tracked tumor mutation counts.

One entry per CDR3 protein results from TCRdb running MiXCR on the 5' RACE reads. The table lists 10,000 or so distinct CDR3 sequences, around 9.3% of them singletons, with more than 10% in the top ten. This sequence joins TRBV2 and TRBJ2-7; TRBD2 matches 7 bases. The sequence was collected from a female donor with early-stage non-small cell lung cancer. This material consisted of lung tumor tissue, taken at surgery. CDR3 loop: CASSGGGVEQYF. The CDR3 DNA reads TGTGCCAGCAGTGGGGGAGGGGTCGAGCAGTACTTC.